The 7 T cell receptor beta chains in this list originate from one sample, sequenced in a study of blood T cell repertoires in COVID-19. Produced via immunoSEQ multiplex PCR; TCRdb's table is partial and in-frame only. Of about 180,000 clones in the sample, approximately 83% were seen once. The sample was peripheral blood. The receptors derive from a man in his fifties or sixties with acute or convalescent COVID-19.

The chain joins TRBV28 to TRBJ1-5, with TRBD1 identical over 9 bases. This CDR3 has 14 residues. V lost 8 bases and J lost 3; bases outside the gene matches: 5. CDR1 is MDHEN and CDR2 is SYDVKM in the germline V gene. The CDR3 sequence is CASADRGFNQPQHF. The DNA for the CDR3 is TGTGCCAGCGCGGACAGGGGATTCAATCAGCCCCAGCATTTT.

This rearrangement joins TRBV11-2 to TRBJ2-7; TRBD1 matches 8 bases. V shed 4 bases and J 6 bases; nucleotides not matched to a gene: 5. Per the germline V gene, CDR1 is SGHAT and CDR2 is FQNNGV. The CDR3 runs 13 residues. The CDR3 loop reads CASSSDRVGEQYF. DNA of the CDR3: TGTGCCAGCAGCTCGGACAGGGTGGGCGAGCAGTACTTC.

The V and J genes are TRBV4-1 and TRBJ2-5; 12 positions agree with TRBD2. The junction had 4 bases not matched to a gene; V was cut back by 4 bases and J by 4 bases. Per germline, CDR1 MGHRA and CDR2 YSYEKL. This CDR3 region has 15 residues. The CDR3 DNA follows: TGCGCCAGCAGCCCCCAACTAGCGGGGGGAGAGACCCAGTACTTC. Its translation is CASSPQLAGGETQYF.

The V gene is TRBV18, the J gene TRBJ1-2; D possibly corresponds to TRBD1 (5 bases). This CDR3 comprises 19 residues. The V end was cut by 3 bases, the J end by 4 bases, with 27 bases between. Germline V CDR1 and CDR2: KGHSH, LQKENI. CDR3 DNA sequence: TGTGCCAGCTCACCCGCCTTTTCCGGGACTCAGAGTGGGGCCTATGGCTACACCTTC. Translating gives CASSPAFSGTQSGAYGYTF.

The chain uses TRBV29-1 and TRBJ1-2; D might be TRBD1 (5 bases). This CDR3 contains 13 residues. Germline V lookup: CDR1 SQVTM, CDR2 ANQGSEA. V lost 7 bases and J 8 bases, leaving 20 bases between the germline ends. This CDR3 reads CSAREGLTGGYTF. The CDR3 nucleotides are TGCAGCGCCAGGGAGGGGTTAACGGGAGGCTACACCTTC.

The chain is built from TRBV5-4 and TRBJ2-7, with unresolved D. The germline CDR1 and CDR2 sequences are SGHNT and YYREEE (reference sequence). V lost 4 bases to trimming and J lost 3 bases, with 11 bases between them. CDR3 length: 13 residues. The CDR3 DNA follows: TGTGCCAGCAGCCGTTCCCTTTTCTACGAGCAGTACTTC. Its translation: CASSRSLFYEQYF. The full variable domain, in which reference TRBV5-4 and TRBJ2-7 provide the parts outside the CDR3, is ETGVTQSPTHLIKTRGQQVTLRCSSQSGHNTVSWYQQALGQGPQFIFQYYREEENGRGNFPPRFSGLQFPNYSSELNVNALELDDSALYLCASSRSLFYEQYFGPGTRLTVT.

V and J are TRBV5-1 and TRBJ2-2, with D possibly being TRBD2 (5 bases). The V end was cut by 0 bases, the J end by 3 bases, with 9 bases between. The CDR3 covers 15 residues. Germline CDR1 and CDR2: SGHRS and YFSETQ. The CDR3 DNA follows: TGCGCCAGCAGCTTGGGATTGAGGGACACCGGGGAGCTGTTTTTT. Its protein is CASSLGLRDTGELFF.